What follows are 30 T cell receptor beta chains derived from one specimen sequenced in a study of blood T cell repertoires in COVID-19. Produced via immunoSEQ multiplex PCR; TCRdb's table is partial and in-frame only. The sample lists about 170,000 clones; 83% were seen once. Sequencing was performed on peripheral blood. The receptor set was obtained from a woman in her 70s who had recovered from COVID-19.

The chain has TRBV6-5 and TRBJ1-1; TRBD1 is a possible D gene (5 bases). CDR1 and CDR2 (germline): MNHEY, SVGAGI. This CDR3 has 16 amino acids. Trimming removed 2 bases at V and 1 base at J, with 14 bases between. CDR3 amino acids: CASSYGGGEPNTEAFF. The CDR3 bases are TGTGCCAGCAGTTACGGTGGGGGGGAACCGAACACTGAAGCTTTCTTT.

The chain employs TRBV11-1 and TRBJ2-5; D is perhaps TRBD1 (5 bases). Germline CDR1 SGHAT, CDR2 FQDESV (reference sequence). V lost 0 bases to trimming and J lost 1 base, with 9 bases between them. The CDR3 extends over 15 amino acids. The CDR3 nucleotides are TGTGCCAGCAGCTTAGCGGGGCTGGCCCAAGAGACCCAGTACTTC. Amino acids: CASSLAGLAQETQYF.

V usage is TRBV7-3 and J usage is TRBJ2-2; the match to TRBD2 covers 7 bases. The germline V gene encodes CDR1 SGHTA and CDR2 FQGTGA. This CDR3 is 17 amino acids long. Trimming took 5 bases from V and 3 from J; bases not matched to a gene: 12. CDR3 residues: CASSPRGGGVDTGELFF. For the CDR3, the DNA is TGTGCCAGCAGCCCCCGTGGGGGAGGGGTGGACACCGGGGAGCTGTTTTTT.

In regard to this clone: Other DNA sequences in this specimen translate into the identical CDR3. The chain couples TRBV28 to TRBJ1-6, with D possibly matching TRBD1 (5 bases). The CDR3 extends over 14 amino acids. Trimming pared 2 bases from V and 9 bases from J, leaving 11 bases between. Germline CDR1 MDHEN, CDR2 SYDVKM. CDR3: CASSLGPGGSPLHF. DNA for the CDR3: TGTGCCAGCAGTTTAGGACCCGGGGGTTCACCCCTCCACTTT. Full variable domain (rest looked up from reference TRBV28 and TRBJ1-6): DVKVTQSSRYLVKRTGEKVFLECVQDMDHENMFWYRQDPGLGLRLIYFSYDVKMKEKGDIPEGYSVSREKKERFSLILESASTNQTSMYLCASSLGPGGSPLHFGNGTRLTVT.

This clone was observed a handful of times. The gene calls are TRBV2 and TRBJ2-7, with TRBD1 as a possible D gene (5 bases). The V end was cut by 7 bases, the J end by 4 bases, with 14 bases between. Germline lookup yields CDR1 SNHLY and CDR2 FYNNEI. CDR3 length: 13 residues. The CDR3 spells CASKGPAEYEQYF. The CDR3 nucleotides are TGTGCCAGCAAGGGGCCGGCAGAGTACGAGCAGTACTTC.

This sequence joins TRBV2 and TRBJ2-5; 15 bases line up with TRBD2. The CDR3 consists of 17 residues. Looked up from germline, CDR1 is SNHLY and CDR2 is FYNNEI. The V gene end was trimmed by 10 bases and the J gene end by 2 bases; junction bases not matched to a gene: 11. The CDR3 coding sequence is TGTGCCACCAAACCGGGACTAGCGGGGGGTTTGCAAGAGACCCAGTACTTC. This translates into CATKPGLAGGLQETQYF. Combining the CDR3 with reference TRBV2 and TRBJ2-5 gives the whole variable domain EPEVTQTPSHQVTQMGQEVILRCVPISNHLYFYWYRQILGQKVEFLVSFYNNEISEKSEIFDDQFSVERPDGSNFTLKIRSTKLEDSAMYFCATKPGLAGGLQETQYFGPGTRLLVL.

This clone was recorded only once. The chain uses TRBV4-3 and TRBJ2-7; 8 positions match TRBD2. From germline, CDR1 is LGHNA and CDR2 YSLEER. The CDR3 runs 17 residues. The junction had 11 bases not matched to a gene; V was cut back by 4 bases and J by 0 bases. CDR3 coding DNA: TGCGCCAGCAGCCTCTCCCCTAGCGGGCCATCCTCCTACGAGCAGTACTTC. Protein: CASSLSPSGPSSYEQYF.

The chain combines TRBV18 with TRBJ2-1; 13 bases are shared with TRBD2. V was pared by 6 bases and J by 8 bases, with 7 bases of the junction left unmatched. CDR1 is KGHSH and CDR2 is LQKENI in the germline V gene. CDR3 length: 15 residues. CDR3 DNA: TGTGCCAGCTCTCCCGGACTAGCGGGGGCGTATGAGCAGTTCTTC. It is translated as CASSPGLAGAYEQFF.

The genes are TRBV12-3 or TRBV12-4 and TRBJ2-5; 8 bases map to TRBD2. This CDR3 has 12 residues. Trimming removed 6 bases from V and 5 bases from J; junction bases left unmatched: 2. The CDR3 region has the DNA TGTGCCAGCAGCGGCGGGGGGGAGACCCAGTACTTC. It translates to CASSGGGETQYF.

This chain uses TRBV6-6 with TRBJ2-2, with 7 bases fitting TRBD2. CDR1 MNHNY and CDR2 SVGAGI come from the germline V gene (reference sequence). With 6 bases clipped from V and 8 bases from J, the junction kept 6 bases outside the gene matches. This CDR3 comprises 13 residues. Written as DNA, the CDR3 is TGTGCCAGCAGGACTACAGCGGGGGGGGAGCTGTTTTTT. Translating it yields CASRTTAGGELFF.

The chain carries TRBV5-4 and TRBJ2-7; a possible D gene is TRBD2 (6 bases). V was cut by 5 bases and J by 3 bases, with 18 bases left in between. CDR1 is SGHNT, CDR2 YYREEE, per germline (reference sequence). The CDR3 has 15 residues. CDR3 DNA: TGTGCCAGCAGACGGGGGATGGGGGAAGGCTACGAGCAGTACTTC. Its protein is CASRRGMGEGYEQYF.

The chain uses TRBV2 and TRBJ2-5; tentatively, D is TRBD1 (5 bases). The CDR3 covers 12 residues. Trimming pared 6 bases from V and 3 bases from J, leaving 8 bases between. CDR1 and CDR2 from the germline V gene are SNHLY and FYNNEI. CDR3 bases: TGTGCCAGCAGGCCACAGGAAGAGACCCAGTACTTC. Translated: CASRPQEETQYF.

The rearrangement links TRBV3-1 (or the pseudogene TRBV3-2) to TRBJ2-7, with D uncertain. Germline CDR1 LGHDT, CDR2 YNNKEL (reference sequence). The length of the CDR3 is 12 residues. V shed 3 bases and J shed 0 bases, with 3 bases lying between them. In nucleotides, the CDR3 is TGTGCCAGCAGCCAGGCCTCCTACGAGCAGTACTTC. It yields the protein CASSQASYEQYF.

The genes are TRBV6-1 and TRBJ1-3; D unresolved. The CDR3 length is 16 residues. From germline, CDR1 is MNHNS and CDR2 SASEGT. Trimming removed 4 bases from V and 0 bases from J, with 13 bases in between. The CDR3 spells CASSALVGSSGNTIYF. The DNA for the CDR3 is TGTGCCAGCAGTGCCCTTGTAGGGAGCTCTGGAAACACCATATATTTT.

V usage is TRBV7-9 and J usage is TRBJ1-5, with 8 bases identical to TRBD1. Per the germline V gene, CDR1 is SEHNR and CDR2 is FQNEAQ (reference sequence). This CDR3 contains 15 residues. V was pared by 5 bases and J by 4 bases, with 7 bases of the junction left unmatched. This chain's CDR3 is CASSPPTGANQPQHF. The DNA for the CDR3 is TGTGCCAGCAGCCCCCCGACAGGGGCAAATCAGCCCCAGCATTTT.

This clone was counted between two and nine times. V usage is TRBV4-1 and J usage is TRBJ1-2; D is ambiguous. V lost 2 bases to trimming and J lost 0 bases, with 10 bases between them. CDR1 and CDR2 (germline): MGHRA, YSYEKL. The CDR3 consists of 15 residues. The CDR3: CASSQTATTNYGYTF. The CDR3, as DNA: TGCGCCAGCAGCCAAACGGCCACTACTAACTATGGCTACACCTTC.

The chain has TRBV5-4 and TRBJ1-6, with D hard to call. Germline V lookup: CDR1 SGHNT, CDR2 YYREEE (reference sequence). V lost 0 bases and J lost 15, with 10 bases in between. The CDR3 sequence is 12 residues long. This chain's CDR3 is CASSLGRRFLHF. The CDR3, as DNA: TGTGCCAGCAGCTTGGGACGGCGGTTCCTCCACTTT.

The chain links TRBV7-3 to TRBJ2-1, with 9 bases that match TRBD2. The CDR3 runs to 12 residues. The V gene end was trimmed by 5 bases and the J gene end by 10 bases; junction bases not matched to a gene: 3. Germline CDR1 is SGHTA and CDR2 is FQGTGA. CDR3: CASSPLAGEQFF. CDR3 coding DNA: TGTGCCAGCAGCCCCCTAGCGGGAGAGCAGTTCTTC. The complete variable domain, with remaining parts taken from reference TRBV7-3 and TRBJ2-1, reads GAGVSQTPSNKVTEKGKYVELRCDPISGHTALYWYRQSLGQGPEFLIYFQGTGAADDSGLPNDRFFAVRPEGSVSTLKIQRTERGDSAVYLCASSPLAGEQFFGPGTRLTVL.

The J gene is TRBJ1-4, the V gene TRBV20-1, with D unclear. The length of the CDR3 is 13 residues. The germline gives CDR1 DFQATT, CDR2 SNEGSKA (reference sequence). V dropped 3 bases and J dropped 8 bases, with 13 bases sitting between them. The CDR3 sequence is CSASLLGREKLFF. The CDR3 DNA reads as TGCAGTGCTAGTTTGCTCGGGAGGGAAAAACTGTTTTTT.

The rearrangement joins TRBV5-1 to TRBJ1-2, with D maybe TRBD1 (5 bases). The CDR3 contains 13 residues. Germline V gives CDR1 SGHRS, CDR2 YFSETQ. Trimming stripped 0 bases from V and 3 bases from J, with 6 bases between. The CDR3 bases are TGCGCCAGCAGCTTGGCGGGGGACTATGGCTACACCTTC. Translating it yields CASSLAGDYGYTF. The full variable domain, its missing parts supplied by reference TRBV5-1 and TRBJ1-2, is KAGVTQTPRYLIKTRGQQVTLSCSPISGHRSVSWYQQTPGQGLQFLFEYFSETQRNKGNFPGRFSGRQFSNSRSEMNVSTLELGDSALYLCASSLAGDYGYTFGSGTRLTVV.

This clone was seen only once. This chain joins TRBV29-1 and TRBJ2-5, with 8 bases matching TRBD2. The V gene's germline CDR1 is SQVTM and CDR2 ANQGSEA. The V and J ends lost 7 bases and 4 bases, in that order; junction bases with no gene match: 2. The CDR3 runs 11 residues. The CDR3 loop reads CSGRGGETQYF. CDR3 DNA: TGCAGCGGCCGGGGGGGAGAGACCCAGTACTTC.

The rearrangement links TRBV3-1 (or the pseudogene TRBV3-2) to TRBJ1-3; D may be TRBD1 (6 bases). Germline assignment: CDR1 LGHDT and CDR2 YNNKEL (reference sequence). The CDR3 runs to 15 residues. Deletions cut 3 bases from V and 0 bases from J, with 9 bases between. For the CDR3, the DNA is TGTGCCAGCAGCCAGGGGACACACTCTGGAAACACCATATATTTT. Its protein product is CASSQGTHSGNTIYF.

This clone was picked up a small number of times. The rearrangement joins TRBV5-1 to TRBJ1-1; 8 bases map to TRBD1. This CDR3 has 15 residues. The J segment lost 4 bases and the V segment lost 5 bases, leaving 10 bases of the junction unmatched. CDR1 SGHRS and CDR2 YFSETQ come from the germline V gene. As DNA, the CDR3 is TGCGCCAGCAGGGACAGGGAGCAGGGATCCACTGAAGCTTTCTTT. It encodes CASRDREQGSTEAFF.

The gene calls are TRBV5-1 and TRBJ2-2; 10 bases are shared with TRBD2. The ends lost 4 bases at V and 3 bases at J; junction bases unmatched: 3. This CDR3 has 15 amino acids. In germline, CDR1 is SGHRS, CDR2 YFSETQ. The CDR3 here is CASSPGTSDTGELFF. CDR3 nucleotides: TGCGCCAGCAGCCCCGGGACTAGCGACACCGGGGAGCTGTTTTTT.

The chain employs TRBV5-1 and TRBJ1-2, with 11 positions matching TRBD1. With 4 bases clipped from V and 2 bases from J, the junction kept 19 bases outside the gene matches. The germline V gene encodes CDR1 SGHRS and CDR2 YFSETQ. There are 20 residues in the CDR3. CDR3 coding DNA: TGCGCCAGCAGCCATACCCCCACCGGGACAGGGGGAAACTCCAACTATGGCTACACCTTC. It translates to CASSHTPTGTGGNSNYGYTF. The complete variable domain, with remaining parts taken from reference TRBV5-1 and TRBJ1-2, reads KAGVTQTPRYLIKTRGQQVTLSCSPISGHRSVSWYQQTPGQGLQFLFEYFSETQRNKGNFPGRFSGRQFSNSRSEMNVSTLELGDSALYLCASSHTPTGTGGNSNYGYTFGSGTRLTVV.

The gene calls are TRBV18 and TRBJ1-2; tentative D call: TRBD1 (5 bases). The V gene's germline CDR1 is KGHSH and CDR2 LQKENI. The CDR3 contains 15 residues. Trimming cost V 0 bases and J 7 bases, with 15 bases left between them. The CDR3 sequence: CASSPPLGQGLGYTF. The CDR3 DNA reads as TGTGCCAGCTCACCACCTTTGGGGCAGGGCCTTGGCTACACCTTC.

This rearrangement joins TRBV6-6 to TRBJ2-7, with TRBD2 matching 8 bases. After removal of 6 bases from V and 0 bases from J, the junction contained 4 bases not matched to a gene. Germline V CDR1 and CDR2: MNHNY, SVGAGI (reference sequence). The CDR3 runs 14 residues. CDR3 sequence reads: CASSPGGASYEQYF. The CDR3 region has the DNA TGTGCCAGCAGCCCCGGGGGGGCCTCCTACGAGCAGTACTTC.

DNA for the CDR3: TGTGCCAGCAGCCAAGATTCGGGCACCGGGGAGCTGTTTTTT. It codes for CASSQDSGTGELFF. The gene calls are TRBV3-1 (or the pseudogene TRBV3-2) and TRBJ2-2; D not resolved. Germline CDR1 and CDR2: LGHDT and YNNKEL (reference sequence). The ends were cut back, 0 bases at V and 4 bases at J, with 6 bases in the middle. This CDR3 comprises 14 residues.

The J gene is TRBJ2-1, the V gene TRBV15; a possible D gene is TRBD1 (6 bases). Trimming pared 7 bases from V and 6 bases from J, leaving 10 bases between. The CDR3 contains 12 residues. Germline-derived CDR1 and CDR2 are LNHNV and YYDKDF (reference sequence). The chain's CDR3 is CATTDSLNEQFF. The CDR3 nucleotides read TGTGCCACCACGGACAGCCTCAATGAGCAGTTCTTC.

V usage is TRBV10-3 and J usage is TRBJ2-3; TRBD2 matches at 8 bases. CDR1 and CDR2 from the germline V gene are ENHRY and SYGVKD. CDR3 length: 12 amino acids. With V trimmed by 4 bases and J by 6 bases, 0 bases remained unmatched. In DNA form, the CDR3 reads TGTGCCATCAGTGCGGGGGGGGATACGCAGTATTTT. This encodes CAISAGGDTQYF.